These 25 T cell receptor beta chains came from one sample sequenced in a study of blood T cell repertoires in COVID-19. Assay: immunoSEQ multiplex PCR; the TCRdb copy retains only in-frame clones and omits some. This repertoire shows 400,000 to 450,000 clones, less than 95% found once; its top ten account for 0.6%. Sequenced sample: PBMCs or T cells enriched from blood (not recorded which). The receptors were sampled from a man aged 18 to 29 who had recovered from COVID-19.

The chain has TRBV9 and TRBJ1-3, with a weak D call TRBD1 (5 bases). The CDR3 extends over 16 amino acids. Trimming took off 3 bases at V and 0 bases at J, with 13 bases between the two ends. CDR1 and CDR2 (germline): SGDLS, YYNGEE. The CDR3 reads CASSGRQLFSGNTIYF. The CDR3 nucleotides read TGTGCCAGCAGCGGAAGACAGCTTTTCTCTGGAAACACCATATATTTT.

CDR3 bases: TGTGCCAGCAGCTTGGTGAACCCCGGTGGGGCCAACGTCCTGACTTTC. Translated, it gives CASSLVNPGGANVLTF. The genes are TRBV5-6 and TRBJ2-6; no firm D call. The V and J ends lost 0 bases and 3 bases respectively, with 10 bases between them. Germline CDR1 reads SGHDT; CDR2 reads YYEEEE. The CDR3 covers 16 residues.

This clone was detected once. The chain links TRBV11-2 to TRBJ1-3; D may be TRBD1 (6 bases). The length of the CDR3 is 16 residues. CDR1 is SGHAT, CDR2 FQNNGV, per germline. Trimming took 4 bases from V and 4 from J, leaving 17 bases between them. The CDR3 DNA follows: TGTGCCAGCAGCTCCTACAACAGGGAATACGGAAACACCATATATTTT. Its protein product is CASSSYNREYGNTIYF.

There are a few counts of this clone. This sequence joins TRBV7-9 and TRBJ1-4; D is perhaps TRBD1 (5 bases). The V end was cut by 5 bases, the J end by 3 bases, with 19 bases between. Germline loops: CDR1 SEHNR, CDR2 FQNEAQ (reference sequence). CDR3 length: 17 amino acids. This chain's CDR3 is CASSPFSWSGSNEKLFF. CDR3 nucleotides: TGTGCCAGCAGCCCCTTCAGTTGGTCAGGGTCTAATGAAAAACTGTTTTTT.

The chain joins TRBV7-3 to TRBJ1-2; 9 nucleotides align to TRBD1. Germline values: CDR1 SGHTA, CDR2 FQGTGA. J gave up 2 bases and V 4 bases, and 8 bases lay outside the gene matches. There are 16 residues in the CDR3. The CDR3 coding sequence is TGTGCCAGCAGCTCGACCCCGGGACAGGGAAACTATGGCTACACCTTC. Protein product: CASSSTPGQGNYGYTF.

The chain is built from TRBV19 and TRBJ1-4; weak D call: TRBD1 (6 bases). V was shortened by 8 bases and J by 8 bases, with 21 bases between the two germline ends. CDR3 length: 15 residues. Germline V gives CDR1 LNHDA, CDR2 SQIVND (reference sequence). CDR3 residues: CASRGALGPREKLFF. The CDR3 DNA sequence: TGTGCCAGTCGGGGGGCCTTAGGCCCCAGAGAAAAACTGTTTTTT.

The chain has TRBV5-1 and TRBJ1-1; 9 bases fit TRBD1. The J segment lost 11 bases and the V segment lost 0 bases, leaving 5 bases of the junction unmatched. The CDR3 has 13 amino acids. The germline CDR1 and CDR2 sequences are SGHRS and YFSETQ. The CDR3, as DNA: TGCGCCAGCAGCTTGGGAAGACAGGGGGACGCTTTCTTT. Residues: CASSLGRQGDAFF. Full variable domain (rest looked up from reference TRBV5-1 and TRBJ1-1): KAGVTQTPRYLIKTRGQQVTLSCSPISGHRSVSWYQQTPGQGLQFLFEYFSETQRNKGNFPGRFSGRQFSNSRSEMNVSTLELGDSALYLCASSLGRQGDAFFGQGTRLTVV.

This clone was found once. V is TRBV19 and J is TRBJ1-1; 8 bases match TRBD1. The CDR3 extends over 15 amino acids. CDR1 is LNHDA, CDR2 SQIVND, per germline (reference sequence). J gave up 7 bases and V 9 bases, and 16 bases lay outside the gene matches. CDR3 coding DNA: TGTGCCAGCACAAAACCAACCAGGGGGCAAGATGAAGCTTTCTTT. Encoded protein: CASTKPTRGQDEAFF.

The rearrangement links TRBV11-2 to TRBJ1-4; 9 nucleotides align to TRBD1. Germline loops: CDR1 SGHAT, CDR2 FQNNGV. This CDR3 has 15 residues. V was pared by 1 base and J by 6 bases, with 3 bases of the junction left unmatched. The CDR3 is CASSLARQGDEKLFF. The CDR3 coding sequence is TGTGCCAGCAGCTTAGCGCGACAGGGGGATGAAAAACTGTTTTTT. Full variable domain (outside the CDR3, taken from reference TRBV11-2 and TRBJ1-4): EAGVAQSPRYKIIEKRQSVAFWCNPISGHATLYWYQQILGQGPKLLIQFQNNGVVDDSQLPKDRFSAERLKGVDSTLKIQPAKLEDSAVYLCASSLARQGDEKLFFGSGTQLSVL.

V and J are TRBV4-1 and TRBJ1-1; D ambiguous. The CDR3 sequence is 15 residues long. V gave up 4 bases and J gave up 1 base, with 13 bases separating them. The germline V gene encodes CDR1 MGHRA and CDR2 YSYEKL. CDR3: CASSLPGQANTEAFF. The CDR3 DNA follows: TGCGCCAGCAGCCTCCCTGGCCAGGCGAACACTGAAGCTTTCTTT.

The chain links TRBV13 to TRBJ1-1, with no clear D. Germline-derived CDR1 and CDR2 are PRHDT and FYEKMQ (reference sequence). Trimming removed 5 bases at V and 11 bases at J, with 21 bases between. This CDR3 is built from 14 residues. This chain's CDR3 is CASSVETAGSQAFF. The CDR3 nucleotides read TGTGCCAGCAGCGTCGAAACCGCCGGGTCGCAGGCTTTCTTT.

Of note for this clone: In the same sample, other DNA sequences code for this CDR3. The V gene is TRBV19, the J gene TRBJ1-3, with 9 bases lining up with TRBD1. The CDR3 extends over 15 amino acids. The ends lost 6 bases at V and 1 base at J; junction bases unmatched: 4. Germline values: CDR1 LNHDA, CDR2 SQIVND (reference sequence). The chain's CDR3 is CASRRDRASGNTIYF. The CDR3 nucleotides read TGTGCCAGTAGGCGGGACAGGGCGTCTGGAAACACCATATATTTT.

The chain links TRBV9 to TRBJ2-5; 13 bases match TRBD2. Trimming at V came to 4 bases and at J to 5 bases, leaving 5 bases not matched to a gene. This CDR3 region has 15 residues. Germline values: CDR1 SGDLS, CDR2 YYNGEE. Here the CDR3 DNA reads TGTGCCAGCAGCCCCCAGACTAGCGGGAGGGAGACCCAGTACTTC. Encoded protein: CASSPQTSGRETQYF.

The chain couples TRBV30 to TRBJ2-2; perhaps TRBD1 as D (6 bases). Trimming cost V 3 bases and J 8 bases, with 10 bases left between them. Germline CDR1 reads GTSNPN; CDR2 reads SVGIG (reference sequence). CDR3 length equals 12 residues. The CDR3 spells CAWSQGTGELFF. The DNA of the CDR3 is TGTGCCTGGAGCCAGGGGACAGGGGAGCTGTTTTTT.

The rearrangement links TRBV10-1 to TRBJ2-5; TRBD1 might be the D (5 bases). Germline CDR1 reads WNHNN; CDR2 reads SYGVQD (reference sequence). The length of the CDR3 is 13 residues. Trimming pared 1 base from V and 2 bases from J, leaving 5 bases between. In DNA form, the CDR3 reads TGCGCCAGCAGTGAGTACAGGCAAGAGACCCAGTACTTC. As protein: CASSEYRQETQYF.

This chain joins TRBV5-1 and TRBJ2-1; D is uncertain. This CDR3 has 13 amino acids. Looked up from germline, CDR1 is SGHRS and CDR2 is YFSETQ. With 2 bases removed from V and 4 bases from J, the gap between germline ends came to 7 bases. The CDR3 is CASSFQVYNEQFF. As DNA, the CDR3 is TGCGCCAGCAGCTTCCAGGTATACAATGAGCAGTTCTTC.

CDR3 loop: CASSELWNTGELFF. In nucleotides, the CDR3 is TGTGCCAGCAGTGAACTGTGGAACACCGGGGAGCTGTTTTTT. J is TRBJ2-2 and V is TRBV6-1; the D is unclear. Germline CDR1 MNHNS, CDR2 SASEGT. This CDR3 comprises 14 residues. V was clipped by 2 bases and J by 1 base, with 5 bases between them.

Comments on this clone: Other DNA sequences in the same sample also yield this CDR3. The CDR3 loop reads CASSLSGSRYEQYF. CDR3 coding DNA: TGTGCCAGCTCCCTAAGCGGGAGCCGGTACGAGCAGTACTTC. This rearrangement joins TRBV27 to TRBJ2-7; 8 bases line up with TRBD2. The ends lost 8 bases at V and 4 bases at J; junction bases unmatched: 10. CDR3 length: 14 residues. Germline lookup yields CDR1 MNHEY and CDR2 SMNVEV (reference sequence).

The chain carries TRBV19 and TRBJ2-2; TRBD1 matches 7 bases. CDR1 and CDR2 (germline): LNHDA, SQIVND (reference sequence). This CDR3 is built from 15 residues. V was clipped by 5 bases and J by 0 bases; unmatched bases: 3. Here the CDR3 DNA reads TGTGCCAGTAGTCACCAGGGGGCGAACACCGGGGAGCTGTTTTTT. This translates into CASSHQGANTGELFF.

This clone was detected only once. The genes are TRBV13 and TRBJ1-4; D not resolved. This CDR3 is built from 17 residues. The germline CDR1 and CDR2 sequences are PRHDT and FYEKMQ (reference sequence). The V end lost 3 bases, the J end lost 0 bases, and 14 bases lay between the germline ends. CDR3 in amino acids: CASSFFTPGATNEKLFF. For the CDR3, the DNA is TGTGCCAGCAGCTTCTTTACACCGGGAGCAACTAATGAAAAACTGTTTTTT.

The chain carries TRBV6-6 and TRBJ2-7; 7 bases agree with TRBD2. The germline gives CDR1 MNHNY, CDR2 SVGAGI (reference sequence). With V trimmed by 4 bases and J by 4 bases, 4 bases remained unmatched. CDR3 length equals 13 residues. In DNA, the CDR3 is TGTGCCAGCAGTTCGGTGGGGGGGTACGAGCAGTACTTC. Residues: CASSSVGGYEQYF.

The chain joins TRBV10-3 to TRBJ1-1; possibly TRBD1 for D (5 bases). CDR1 and CDR2 (germline): ENHRY, SYGVKD. The V end was cut by 10 bases, the J end by 5 bases, with 23 bases between. The CDR3 sequence is 15 residues long. CDR3 loop: CATGWGTRGNTEAFF. The CDR3 nucleotides are TGTGCCACCGGATGGGGGACTCGGGGGAATACTGAAGCTTTCTTT.

The chain combines TRBV7-3 with TRBJ2-3; D ambiguous. The length of the CDR3 is 13 residues. Germline V gene sequence: CDR1 SGHTA, CDR2 FQGTGA. V was clipped by 4 bases and J by 3 bases, with 8 bases between them. CDR3 nucleotides: TGTGCCAGCAGCTCGGAGTTAACAGATACGCAGTATTTT. Its translation is CASSSELTDTQYF.

The chain has TRBV2 and TRBJ2-5; D uncertain. Trimming pared 2 bases from V and 2 bases from J, leaving 9 bases between. The CDR3 consists of 14 residues. Germline lookup yields CDR1 SNHLY and CDR2 FYNNEI. The CDR3 DNA reads TGTGCCAGCAGTGAACGCAGGTCACAAGAGACCCAGTACTTC. Encoded protein: CASSERRSQETQYF. Full variable domain (missing parts from reference TRBV2 and TRBJ2-5): EPEVTQTPSHQVTQMGQEVILRCVPISNHLYFYWYRQILGQKVEFLVSFYNNEISEKSEIFDDQFSVERPDGSNFTLKIRSTKLEDSAMYFCASSERRSQETQYFGPGTRLLVL.

The chain uses TRBV6-5 and TRBJ2-3, with D perhaps matching TRBD1 (5 bases). This CDR3 has 14 residues. The germline CDR1 and CDR2 sequences are MNHEY and SVGAGI. V was pared by 6 bases and J by 2 bases, with 12 bases between. CDR3 amino acids: CASRHRPHTDTQYF. For the CDR3, the DNA is TGTGCCAGCAGACACAGGCCACACACAGATACGCAGTATTTT.